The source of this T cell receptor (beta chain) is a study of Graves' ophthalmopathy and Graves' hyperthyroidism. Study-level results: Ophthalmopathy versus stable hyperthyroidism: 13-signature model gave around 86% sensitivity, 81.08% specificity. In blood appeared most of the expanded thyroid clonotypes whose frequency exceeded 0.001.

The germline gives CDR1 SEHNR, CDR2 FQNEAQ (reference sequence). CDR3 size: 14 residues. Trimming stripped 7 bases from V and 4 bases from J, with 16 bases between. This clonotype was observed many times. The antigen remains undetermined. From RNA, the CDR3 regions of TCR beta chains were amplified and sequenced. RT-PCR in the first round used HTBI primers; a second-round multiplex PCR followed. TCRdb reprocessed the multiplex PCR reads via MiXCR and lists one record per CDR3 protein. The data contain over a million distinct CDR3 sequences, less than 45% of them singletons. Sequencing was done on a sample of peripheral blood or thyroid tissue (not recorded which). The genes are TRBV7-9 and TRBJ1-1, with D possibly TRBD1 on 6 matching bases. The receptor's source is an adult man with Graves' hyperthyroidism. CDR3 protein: CASIRGGSGTEAFF. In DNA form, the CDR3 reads TGTGCCAGCATTCGTGGGGGCTCCGGCACTGAAGCTTTCTTT.